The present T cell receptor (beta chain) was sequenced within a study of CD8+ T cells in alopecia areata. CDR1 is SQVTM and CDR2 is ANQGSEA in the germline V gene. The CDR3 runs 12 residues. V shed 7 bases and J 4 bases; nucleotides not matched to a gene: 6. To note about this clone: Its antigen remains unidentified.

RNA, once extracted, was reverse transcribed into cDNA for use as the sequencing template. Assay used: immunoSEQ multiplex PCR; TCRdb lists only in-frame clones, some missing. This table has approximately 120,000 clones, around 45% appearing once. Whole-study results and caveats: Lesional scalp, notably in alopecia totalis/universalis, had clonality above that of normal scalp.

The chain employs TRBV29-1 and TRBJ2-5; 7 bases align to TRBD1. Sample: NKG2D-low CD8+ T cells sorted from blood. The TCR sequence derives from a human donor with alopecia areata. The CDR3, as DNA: TGCAGCGCACGGGACAGCCCAGAGACCCAGTACTTC. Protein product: CSARDSPETQYF. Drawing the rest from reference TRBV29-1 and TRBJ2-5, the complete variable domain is SAVISQKPSRDICQRGTSLTIQCQVDSQVTMMFWYRQQPGQSLTLIATANQGSEATYESGFVIDKFPISRPNLTFSTLTVSNMSPEDSSIYLCSARDSPETQYFGPGTRLLVL.